This T cell receptor beta chain is drawn from a study of T-cell memory formation after mild COVID-19. Points from the study as a whole: Later expanders leaned CD4+, whereas day 15 to 85 contracting clones were balanced CD4/CD8. Some responding clones appeared in pre-infection memory, suggesting cross-reactive memory joined. CD8+ contracting clones occupied EMRA, while CD4+ ones occupied mainly CM and EM.

For this clonotype: Its antigen is not known.

The TCR alpha and TCR beta cDNA libraries, bearing sample barcodes and UMIs, were generated by 5'RACE using constant-segment primers. One entry per CDR3 protein results from TCRdb running MiXCR on the 5' RACE reads. The sample includes about 110,000 distinct CDR3 sequences, about 18% of them seen just once. Looked up from germline, CDR1 is SGHTA and CDR2 is FQGTGA. With V trimmed by 0 bases and J by 6 bases, 7 bases remained unmatched. This CDR3 is 15 amino acids long. V and J are TRBV7-3 and TRBJ1-2; 7 bases align to TRBD1. The sample was PBMCs or a T cell subset sorted from them (not recorded which). This clonotype was obtained from a man aged 18 to 30 who had mild COVID-19 (a few samples of this study predate the infection). Cell type and time point are not known. As DNA, the CDR3 is TGTGCCAGCAGCTTAACCCCGACAGGGATTGATGGCTACACCTTC. This codes for CASSLTPTGIDGYTF. The complete variable domain, with remaining parts taken from reference TRBV7-3 and TRBJ1-2, reads GAGVSQTPSNKVTEKGKYVELRCDPISGHTALYWYRQSLGQGPEFLIYFQGTGAADDSGLPNDRFFAVRPEGSVSTLKIQRTERGDSAVYLCASSLTPTGIDGYTFGSGTRLTVV.